The present T cell receptor (beta chain) was sequenced within a study of monozygotic twins with inflammatory bowel disease. Germline V gives CDR1 SGHNT, CDR2 YYREEE (reference sequence). The CDR3 covers 16 residues. Worth noting for this clonotype: Antigen: not known.

The UMIs carried a 6-nucleotide sample barcode, and they were added by template switching. Two nested PCRs, of approximately 16 and 9 cycles, processed TCRalpha and TCRbeta cDNA. After re-calling the 5' RACE reads, TCRdb lists one entry per CDR3 protein, DNA absent. Recorded for this sample: around 450,000 distinct CDR3 sequences. Broader study findings: Concordant and discordant twins showed no difference in repertoire similarity, possibly from limited power.

This chain connects TRBV5-4 to TRBJ2-3; TCRdb outputs TRBD2, but without DNA this stays unchecked. Specimen: blood. The origin of this receptor is a human donor with ulcerative colitis or Crohn's disease, or a healthy co-twin of an affected twin (not recorded which). The CDR3 sequence is CASTRSGRPPGDTQYF.